The clone carrying this T cell receptor (beta chain) was picked up one time. What it recognizes is unknown. Treatment noted: around 19 received Ad26.COV2.S at low or high dose, single or two shots; several received placebo; per-sample allocation not given. Material that was analyzed had been drawn on day 63 after the first vaccine or placebo injection. The data were taken from a study of Ad26.COV2.S vaccination and SARS-CoV-2 variants. Regarding the study as a whole: Vaccinated individuals (as opposed to placebo recipients) had higher spike-specific TCR breadth.

The CDR3 is 14 residues long. Germline CDR1 reads WSHSY; CDR2 reads SAAADI. Germline trimming cut 5 bases from V and 4 bases from J; bases unmatched to any gene: 6. Sequencing used immunoSEQ multiplex PCR; TCRdb keeps in-frame clones, though not all of them. The sample lists a few hundred thousand clones; 80% to 95% were seen once. V and J are TRBV10-2 and TRBJ2-7, with 9 bases that match TRBD2. This receptor was taken from a person aged 18-60 years who received the Ad26.COV2.S COVID-19 vaccine or a placebo. This material consisted of peripheral blood, taken in a trial of Ad26.COV2.S vaccine versus placebo. CDR3 residues: CASSIGGRGYEQYF. The CDR3 region has the DNA TGCGCCAGCAGTATTGGCGGGAGGGGGTACGAGCAGTACTTC.